This T cell receptor beta chain is from a study of blood T cells in healthy people across ages. Points from the study as a whole: Age showed a roughly linear inverse relationship with TCR beta diversity per million T cells.

For this clonotype: Its matching antigen is unknown.

Combining a sample-barcoded 5' primer with a J-beta primer mix, a second PCR ran for about 7 to 11 cycles. TCRdb re-analysed the 5' RACE reads in MiXCR, keeping a single row per CDR3 protein. The repertoire holds 730,000 or so distinct CDR3 sequences, with 43% as singletons. Germline CDR1 reads SGHRS; CDR2 reads YFSETQ. Germline trimming cut 1 base from V and 5 bases from J; bases unmatched to any gene: 6. The CDR3 is 14 amino acids. The sequence derives from a woman aged 60-75 years in good health. The sample was blood. This chain links TRBV5-1 with TRBJ2-7; 7 nucleotides align to TRBD1. This CDR3 is CASSLFKGANEQYF. CDR3 DNA sequence: TGCGCCAGCAGCTTGTTTAAGGGGGCGAACGAGCAGTACTTC.